This T cell receptor beta chain comes out of a study of PD-1 blockade in classical Hodgkin lymphoma (TCRdb year 2020). As for the study more broadly: Nivolumab dosing was 3 mg/kg intravenously every 2 weeks, continuing until either disease progression or unacceptable toxicity. The study used TCR beta sequencing and CyTOF to define a peripheral blood immune signature of response to PD-1 blockade in classical Hodgkin lymphoma. General conclusions and limits of the study: The study was restricted to a single clinical trial cohort, and the causes of repertoire differences, possibly disease activity or prior therapy, were left undefined. Lower diversity was seen in patients whose nivolumab began less than 1 year after ASCT, and these patients were left out of later analyses so that immune reconstitution would not confound the results. Among trial patients, those achieving complete response had baseline diversity similar to that of newly diagnosed patients, while diversity was significantly lower in partial responders and progressors. Newly diagnosed patients were reported to have lower baseline TCR diversity than healthy donors, and relapsed/refractory patients were reported to have lower baseline TCR diversity still. CD4+ but not CD8+ TCR diversity rose significantly by C4D1 (p=0.0027 vs p=0.16), most apparent in complete responders (p=0.02).

The Qiagen DNeasy kit was used to extract genomic DNA from unsorted PBMCs and from the negatively selected CD4+ and CD8+ fractions. TCR beta CDR3 regions were amplified by immunoSEQ multiplex PCR using primers annealing to V and J segments. A synthetic immune receptor repertoire was used to minimize amplification bias, and any residual bias was removed computationally once sequencing was done. As for how the authors treated the data: Repertoire diversity was quantified as the Shannon entropy index using custom Python scripts. Unsorted, CD4+ and CD8+ repertoires were analyzed separately, except in combined analyses where CD4+ and CD8+ sequences were merged in silico. A clone counted as expanded when the clone's frequency after treatment rose at least 2-fold relative to C1D1, and clones undetected at baseline were given a pseudocount of 0.5. Singleton clones were defined as clones with 0 or 1 copy at C1D1, and non-singleton clones were defined as clones with 2 or more copies. Clones expanded in unsorted samples were assigned a CD4+, CD8+ or unknown annotation through matching of protein sequences in sorted samples from the same patient. Diversity changes from C1D1 to C4D1 were tested in paired samples using Wilcoxon tests. TCRdb's version of the immuneACCESS table is confined to in-frame rearrangements and falls short of the full clone set. An unresolved V gene accounts for under half of the shortfall where checked; the remainder is of unknown origin. V, J and clone size are taken as reported in that table, and D and trimming were inferred from the DNA itself. Across this sample there are approximately 50,000 clones, with 70% to 90% seen only once. Around 5.4% of the sample is held by the ten biggest clonotypes.

The CDR3 runs 15 residues from the cysteine to the phenylalanine. Kept here is only the CDR3 DNA, which spans 45 bases and is read in frame from base 1. V and J are trimmed by 5 bases and 4 bases, and the gene matches miss 6 bases of the junction. The germline V gene (reference sequence) specifies SEHNR as CDR1 and FQNEAQ as CDR2. Comments on this clone: Its recognized antigen is unknown. Nothing much larger sits one base from this clone, and base qualities are not available.

In light of the paper, this sample's time point label describes: cycle 2 day 1 (C2D1) of nivolumab. Relapse after autologous stem cell transplantation had occurred in all trial patients, and cohorts A, B and C were distinguished by prior brentuximab vedotin exposure. The trial cohort included some 53 patients with relapsed/refractory classical Hodgkin lymphoma, and each patient had a best overall response of complete response, partial response or progressive disease. Trial patients were treated with single-agent nivolumab in the multi-cohort phase II CheckMate 205 trial. An independent review committee assessed best overall response using the 2007 International Working Group response criteria. Trial PBMCs were collected just before the start of nivolumab (C1D1) and during therapy at cycle 2 day 1 and cycle 4 day 1. Peripheral blood was collected in 8 mL Vacutainer Cell Preparation Tubes, from which PBMCs were isolated by centrifugation and then cryopreserved.

The clonotype originates from a human donor with classical Hodgkin lymphoma. This material consisted of peripheral blood mononuclear cells (PBMCs), taken before the second cycle of nivolumab. This chain is built from TRBV7-9 and TRBJ2-7; 12 nucleotides in the junction match TRBD1. The nucleotides read TGTGCCAGCAGCCCTCCGGGACAGGGGGCGTACGAGCAGTACTTC. It translates to CASSPPGQGAYEQYF.